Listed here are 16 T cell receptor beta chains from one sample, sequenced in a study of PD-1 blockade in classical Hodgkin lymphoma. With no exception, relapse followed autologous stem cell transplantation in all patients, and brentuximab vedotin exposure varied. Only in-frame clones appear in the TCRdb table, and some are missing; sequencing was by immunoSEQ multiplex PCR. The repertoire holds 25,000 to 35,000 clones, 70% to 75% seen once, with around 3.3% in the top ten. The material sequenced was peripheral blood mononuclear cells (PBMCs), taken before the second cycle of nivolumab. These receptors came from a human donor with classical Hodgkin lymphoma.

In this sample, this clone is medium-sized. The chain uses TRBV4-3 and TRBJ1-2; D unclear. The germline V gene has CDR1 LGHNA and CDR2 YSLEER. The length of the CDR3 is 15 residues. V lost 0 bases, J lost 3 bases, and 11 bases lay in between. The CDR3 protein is CASSQDRVNYYGYTF. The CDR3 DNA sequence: TGCGCCAGCAGCCAAGATAGGGTAAACTACTATGGCTACACCTTC.

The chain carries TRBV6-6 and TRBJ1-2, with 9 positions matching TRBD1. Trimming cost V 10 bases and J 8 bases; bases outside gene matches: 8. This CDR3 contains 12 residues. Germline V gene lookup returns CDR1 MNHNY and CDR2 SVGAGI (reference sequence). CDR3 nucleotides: TGTGCCACCCTCGGACAGGGGAGCGGCTACACCTTC. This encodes CATLGQGSGYTF.

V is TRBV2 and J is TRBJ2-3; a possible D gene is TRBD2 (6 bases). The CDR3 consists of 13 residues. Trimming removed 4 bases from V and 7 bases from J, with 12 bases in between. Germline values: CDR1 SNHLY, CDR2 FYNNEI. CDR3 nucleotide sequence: TGTGCCAGCAGTGGAAACGGGGGTTATACGCAGTATTTT. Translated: CASSGNGGYTQYF. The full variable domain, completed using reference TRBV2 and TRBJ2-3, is EPEVTQTPSHQVTQMGQEVILRCVPISNHLYFYWYRQILGQKVEFLVSFYNNEISEKSEIFDDQFSVERPDGSNFTLKIRSTKLEDSAMYFCASSGNGGYTQYFGPGTRLTVL.

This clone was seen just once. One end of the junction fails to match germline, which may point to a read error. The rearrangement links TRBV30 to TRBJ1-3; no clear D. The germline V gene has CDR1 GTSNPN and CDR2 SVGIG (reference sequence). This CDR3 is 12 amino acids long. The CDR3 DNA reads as TGTGCCCGGAGTCAGGCGGGAAACACCATATATTTT. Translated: CARSQAGNTIYF.

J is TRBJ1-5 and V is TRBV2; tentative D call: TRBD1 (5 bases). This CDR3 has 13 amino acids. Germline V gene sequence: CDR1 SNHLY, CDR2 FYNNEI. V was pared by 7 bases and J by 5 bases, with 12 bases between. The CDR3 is CASIMDTDQPQHF. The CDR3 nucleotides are TGTGCCAGCATAATGGACACTGATCAGCCCCAGCATTTT.

The CDR3 region is CASSIGDYTEAFF. DNA of the CDR3: TGTGCCAGTAGTATTGGGGATTACACTGAAGCTTTCTTT. The chain employs TRBV19 and TRBJ1-1; D not resolved. From germline, CDR1 is LNHDA and CDR2 SQIVND (reference sequence). The CDR3 has 13 amino acids. V was trimmed by 3 bases and J by 3 bases, leaving 8 bases between them.

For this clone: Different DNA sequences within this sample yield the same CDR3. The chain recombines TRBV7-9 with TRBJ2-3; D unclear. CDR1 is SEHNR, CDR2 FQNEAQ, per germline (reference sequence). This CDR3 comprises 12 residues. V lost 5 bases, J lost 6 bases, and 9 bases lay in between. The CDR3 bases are TGTGCCAGCAGCCCTTTGGGGGATACGCAGTATTTT. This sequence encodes CASSPLGDTQYF.

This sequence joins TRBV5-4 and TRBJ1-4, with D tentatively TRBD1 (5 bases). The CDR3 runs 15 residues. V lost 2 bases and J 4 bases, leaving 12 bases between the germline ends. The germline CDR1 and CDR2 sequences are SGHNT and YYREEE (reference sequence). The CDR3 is CASSFLGTHNEKLFF. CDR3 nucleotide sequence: TGTGCCAGCAGCTTTTTAGGGACCCATAATGAAAAACTGTTTTTT. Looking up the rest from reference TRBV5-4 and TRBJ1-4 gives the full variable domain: ETGVTQSPTHLIKTRGQQVTLRCSSQSGHNTVSWYQQALGQGPQFIFQYYREEENGRGNFPPRFSGLQFPNYSSELNVNALELDDSALYLCASSFLGTHNEKLFFGSGTQLSVL.

This CDR3 is CASRGGYEQYF. DNA of the CDR3: TGTGCCAGCAGGGGCGGATACGAGCAGTACTTC. This chain links TRBV6-6 with TRBJ2-7; D is undetermined. The V end lost 6 bases, the J end lost 4 bases, and 7 bases lay between the germline ends. Germline lookup yields CDR1 MNHNY and CDR2 SVGAGI (reference sequence). The CDR3 length is 11 residues.

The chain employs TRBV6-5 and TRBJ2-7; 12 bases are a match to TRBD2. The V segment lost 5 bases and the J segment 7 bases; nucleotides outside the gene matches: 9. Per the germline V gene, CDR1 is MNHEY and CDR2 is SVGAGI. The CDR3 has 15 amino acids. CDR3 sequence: CASSRSSGGAGEQYF. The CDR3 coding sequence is TGTGCCAGCAGTCGATCTAGCGGGGGGGCGGGGGAGCAGTACTTC.

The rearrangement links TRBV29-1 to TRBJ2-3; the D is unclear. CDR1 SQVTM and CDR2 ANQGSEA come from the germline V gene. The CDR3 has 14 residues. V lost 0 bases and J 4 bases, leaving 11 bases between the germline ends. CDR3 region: CSVEDRAVADTQYF. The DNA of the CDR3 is TGCAGCGTTGAAGATCGAGCCGTCGCAGATACGCAGTATTTT.

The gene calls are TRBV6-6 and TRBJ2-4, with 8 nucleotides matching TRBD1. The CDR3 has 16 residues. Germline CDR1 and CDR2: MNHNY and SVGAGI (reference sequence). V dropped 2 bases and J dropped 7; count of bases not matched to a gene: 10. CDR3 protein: CASSYPSTGVRNIQYF. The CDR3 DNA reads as TGTGCCAGCAGTTACCCCTCGACAGGGGTGAGGAACATTCAGTACTTC.

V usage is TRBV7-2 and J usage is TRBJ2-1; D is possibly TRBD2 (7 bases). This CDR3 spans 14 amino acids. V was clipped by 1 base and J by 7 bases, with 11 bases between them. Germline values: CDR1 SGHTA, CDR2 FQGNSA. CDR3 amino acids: CASSLEGGLNEQFF. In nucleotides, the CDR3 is TGTGCCAGCAGCTTAGAGGGGGGGCTAAATGAGCAGTTCTTC.

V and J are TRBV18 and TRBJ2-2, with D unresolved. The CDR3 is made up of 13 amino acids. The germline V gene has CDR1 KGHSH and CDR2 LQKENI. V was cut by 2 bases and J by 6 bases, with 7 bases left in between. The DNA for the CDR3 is TGTGCCAGCTCACCAAGAGTTCCCGGGGAGCTGTTTTTT. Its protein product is CASSPRVPGELFF.

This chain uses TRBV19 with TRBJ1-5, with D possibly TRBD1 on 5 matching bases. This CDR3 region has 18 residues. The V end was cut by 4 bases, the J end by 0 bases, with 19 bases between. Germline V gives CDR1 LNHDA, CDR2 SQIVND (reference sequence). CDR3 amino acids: CASSKDSTTVYSNQPQHF. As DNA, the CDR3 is TGTGCCAGTAGTAAAGACTCAACGACAGTTTATAGCAATCAGCCCCAGCATTTT.

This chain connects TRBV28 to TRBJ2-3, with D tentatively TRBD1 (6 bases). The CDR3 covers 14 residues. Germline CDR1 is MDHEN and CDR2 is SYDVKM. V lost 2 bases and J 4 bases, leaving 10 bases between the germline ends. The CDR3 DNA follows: TGTGCCAGCAGTTTAACAGGGTTGGCAGATACGCAGTATTTT. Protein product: CASSLTGLADTQYF.